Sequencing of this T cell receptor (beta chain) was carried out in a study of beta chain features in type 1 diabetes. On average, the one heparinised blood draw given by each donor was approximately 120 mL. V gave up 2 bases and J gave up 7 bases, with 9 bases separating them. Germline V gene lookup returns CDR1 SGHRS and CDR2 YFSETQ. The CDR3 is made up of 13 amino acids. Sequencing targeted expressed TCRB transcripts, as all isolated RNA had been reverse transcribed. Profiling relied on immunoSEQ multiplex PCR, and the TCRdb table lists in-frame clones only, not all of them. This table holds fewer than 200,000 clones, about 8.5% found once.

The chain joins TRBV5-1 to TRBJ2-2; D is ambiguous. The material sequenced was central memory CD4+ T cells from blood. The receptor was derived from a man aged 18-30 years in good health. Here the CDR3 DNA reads TGCGCCAGCAGCTTCAACGAGGACGGGGAGCTGTTTTTT. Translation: CASSFNEDGELFF.